This is a list of T cell receptor beta chains from one sample in a study of blood T cell repertoires in COVID-19. Data came from immunoSEQ multiplex PCR; TCRdb stores just in-frame clones and leaves some out. The sample yields about 310,000 clones, around 87% seen once. The sample comprised peripheral blood. These TCRs come from a woman in her fifties or sixties who had recovered from COVID-19. Each CDR3 is given with its conserved first and last residue. The order of the fields is clone size, CDR3 length, V gene, D gene, J gene, CDR3 protein, CDR3 DNA. A D gene is named only where the DNA matches it firmly. Only some rows state a clone size, as once, few, many or a class for expanded clones.

NA	16	TRBV30	NA	TRBJ1-3	CAWSVSRVFSGNTIYF	TGTGCCTGGAGTGTTTCCCGGGTCTTTTCTGGAAACACCATATATTTT
NA	11	TRBV6-2/TRBV6-3	NA	TRBJ2-7	CASSLHYEQYF	TGTGCCAGCAGCCTACATTACGAGCAGTACTTC
NA	15	TRBV3-1/TRBV3-2	TRBD2	TRBJ2-2	CASSQDRGRVGELFF	TGTGCCAGCAGCCAAGATCGTGGGAGGGTGGGGGAGCTGTTTTTT
NA	15	TRBV5-1	TRBD2	TRBJ2-2	CASSWTSGTIGELFF	TGCGCCAGCAGCTGGACTAGCGGGACGATCGGGGAGCTGTTTTTT
NA	15	TRBV7-2	TRBD2	TRBJ2-1	CASSRGLAGGNEQFF	TGTGCCAGCAGCAGGGGACTAGCGGGAGGAAATGAGCAGTTCTTC
NA	15	TRBV27	TRBD1	TRBJ2-7	CASTRSGTGFYEQYF	TGTGCCAGCACCCGATCCGGGACAGGTTTCTACGAGCAGTACTTC
NA	13	TRBV12-3/TRBV12-4	NA	TRBJ2-7	CASSNGDSYEQYF	TGTGCCAGCAGCAACGGTGACTCCTACGAGCAGTACTTC
NA	17	TRBV19	TRBD1	TRBJ1-6	CASSPIQRTGENSPLHF	TGTGCCAGTAGTCCGATACAGCGGACAGGGGAAAATTCACCCCTCCACTTT
NA	14	TRBV30	NA	TRBJ1-5	CAWSVHRDGQPQHF	TGTGCCTGGAGTGTCCACAGGGACGGGCAGCCCCAGCATTTT
NA	13	TRBV14	NA	TRBJ1-1	CASSQDLRSEAFF	TGTGCCAGCAGCCAAGATCTGAGGAGTGAAGCTTTCTTT
NA	14	TRBV5-4	TRBD1	TRBJ1-4	CASSDGQGVGKLFF	TGTGCCAGCAGCGACGGACAGGGAGTGGGCAAACTGTTTTTT
NA	15	TRBV3-1/TRBV3-2	NA	TRBJ1-2	CASSQVRGVNYGYTF	TGTGCCAGCAGCCAAGTGCGGGGTGTGAACTATGGCTACACCTTC
NA	12	TRBV28	NA	TRBJ2-2	CASSLSGGELFF	TGTGCCAGCAGTTTATCCGGCGGGGAGCTGTTTTTT
NA	16	TRBV5-4	NA	TRBJ2-5	CASSPGGGVASETQYF	TGTGCCAGCAGCCCGGGGGGCGGGGTGGCCTCAGAGACCCAGTACTTC
NA	13	TRBV11-2	NA	TRBJ1-1	CASSSGMNTEAFF	TGTGCCAGCAGCTCAGGCATGAACACTGAAGCTTTCTTT
NA	11	TRBV29-1	NA	TRBJ2-7	CSATHSYEQYF	TGCAGCGCAACACATTCCTACGAGCAGTACTTC
NA	15	TRBV18	TRBD1	TRBJ1-1	CASSPRGTVNTEAFF	TGTGCCAGCTCACCACGGGGGACAGTGAACACTGAAGCTTTCTTT
NA	15	TRBV7-8	NA	TRBJ2-5	CASSRGGQSQETQYF	TGTGCCAGCAGCCGAGGAGGACAGTCGCAAGAGACCCAGTACTTC
once	18	TRBV5-6	NA	TRBJ2-7	CASSFEVVRGTDSYEQYF	TGTGCCAGCAGCTTCGAAGTCGTCCGCGGGACAGACTCCTACGAGCAGTACTTC
NA	12	TRBV24-1	NA	TRBJ1-1	CATSDTDTEAFF	TGTGCCACCAGTGATACTGACACTGAAGCTTTCTTT
NA	15	TRBV18	NA	TRBJ2-1	CASSPGGSRAAEQFF	TGTGCCAGCTCACCAGGGGGGAGCCGAGCCGCTGAGCAGTTCTTC
NA	13	TRBV5-4	NA	TRBJ1-4	CASSLDRGEKLFF	TGTGCCAGCAGCCTGGACAGAGGGGAAAAACTGTTTTTT
NA	15	TRBV19	TRBD1	TRBJ1-1	CASNYPGQENTEAFF	TGTGCCAGTAATTACCCGGGACAGGAGAACACTGAAGCTTTCTTT
NA	15	TRBV11-2	TRBD2	TRBJ2-5	CASSLDWAGGETQYF	TGTGCCAGCAGCTTAGATTGGGCGGGAGGAGAGACCCAGTACTTC
NA	15	TRBV28	NA	TRBJ1-1	CASGNPGQMNTEAFF	TGTGCCAGCGGCAACCCGGGACAAATGAACACTGAAGCTTTCTTT
once	14	TRBV28	TRBD1	TRBJ1-1	CASSSRGSNTEAFF	TGTGCCAGCAGTTCCAGGGGGTCCAACACTGAAGCTTTCTTT
NA	14	TRBV28	NA	TRBJ1-3	CASRPPGSGNTIYF	TGTGCCAGCAGGCCTCCGGGTTCTGGAAACACCATATATTTT
NA	15	TRBV5-4	TRBD1	TRBJ2-7	CASSIFQDREYEQYF	TGTGCCAGCAGCATATTTCAGGACAGGGAGTACGAGCAGTACTTC
NA	14	TRBV6-2/TRBV6-3	NA	TRBJ2-1	CASSYLGWENEQFF	TGTGCCAGCAGTTACCTTGGGTGGGAGAATGAGCAGTTCTTC
NA	13	TRBV29-1	TRBD1	TRBJ1-1	CSVSDRVVVRAFF	TGCAGCGTTTCGGACAGGGTTGTCGTACGAGCTTTCTTT
once	12	TRBV28	NA	TRBJ2-1	CASSLGDLEQFF	TGTGCCAGCTCCCTCGGGGATCTTGAGCAGTTCTTC
NA	16	TRBV7-9	NA	TRBJ1-3	CASSQKRGEAGNTIYF	TGTGCCAGCAGCCAAAAAAGGGGTGAAGCTGGAAACACCATATATTTT
NA	16	TRBV14	TRBD2	TRBJ2-2	CASSQTLAGGSGELFF	TGTGCCAGCAGCCAAACACTAGCGGGGGGTTCCGGGGAGCTGTTTTTT
NA	13	TRBV2	NA	TRBJ1-4	CASTWRANEKLFF	TGTGCCAGCACCTGGCGGGCTAATGAAAAACTGTTTTTT
NA	16	TRBV4-3	TRBD2	TRBJ2-7	CASSQDGLAGIYEQYF	TGCGCCAGCAGCCAAGACGGACTAGCGGGAATCTACGAGCAGTACTTC
NA	13	TRBV3-1/TRBV3-2	NA	TRBJ1-1	CASSPEGATEAFF	TGTGCCAGCAGCCCCGAAGGGGCCACTGAAGCTTTCTTT
NA	14	TRBV5-4	NA	TRBJ2-3	CASRPSTTGDTQYF	TGTGCCAGCAGGCCTAGCACCACCGGAGATACGCAGTATTTT
few	19	TRBV24-1	TRBD2	TRBJ2-3	CATSDQRTSGRAHTDTQYF	TGTGCCACCAGTGATCAACGGACTAGCGGGAGGGCTCACACAGATACGCAGTATTTT
NA	14	TRBV19	TRBD1	TRBJ1-6	CASAQGGLNSPLHF	TGTGCCAGTGCACAGGGGGGACTTAATTCACCCCTCCACTTT
NA	14	TRBV10-2	TRBD2	TRBJ2-7	CASSRTSGGYEQYF	TGCGCCAGCAGCCGGACTAGCGGGGGCTACGAGCAGTACTTC
few	11	TRBV27	NA	TRBJ2-1	CARDSGNEQFF	TGTGCCAGAGATTCGGGCAATGAGCAGTTCTTC
NA	15	TRBV7-9	NA	TRBJ2-3	CASSLIGQGADTQYF	TGTGCCAGCAGCTTAATAGGTCAGGGCGCAGATACGCAGTATTTT
NA	15	TRBV27	TRBD2	TRBJ2-1	CASRSPSGSTNEQFF	TGTGCCAGCAGGAGTCCTAGCGGGAGTACTAATGAGCAGTTCTTC
NA	14	TRBV4-2	NA	TRBJ2-2	CASSQGPSTGELFF	TGTGCCAGCAGCCAGGGGCCGTCAACCGGGGAGCTGTTTTTT
NA	18	TRBV4-1	TRBD1	TRBJ1-1	CASSQRVPGQGRASPTFF	TGCGCCAGCAGCCAAAGGGTACCGGGACAGGGACGGGCCAGTCCGACTTTCTTT
NA	16	TRBV6-5	NA	TRBJ2-5	CASSSTQGGAMETQYF	TGTGCCAGCAGTTCCACCCAAGGGGGGGCGATGGAGACCCAGTACTTC